This T cell receptor beta chain is from a study of beta chain features in type 1 diabetes (dated by TCRdb to the late 2010s). Broadly, across the study: Mean age, gender distribution, total cell number and subset yield did not differ between patients and healthy donors. A total of approximately 99,000,000 sorted cells were examined across all samples, and RNA yield correlated strongly with the number of cells per subset. The study compared the TCRB repertoires of sorted circulating CD4+ T cell subsets in recently diagnosed type 1 diabetes patients with those in matched healthy donors. Regulatory and stem cell-like memory subsets were isolated from only 8 patients and about eight healthy donors, whereas naive and central memory subsets came from all 28 donors. Beyond this particular receptor, the publication reports: Type 1 diabetes patients showed a moderate but significant shortening of TCRB CDR3 length in all four CD4+ subsets. Sequencing cDNA rather than genomic DNA could over-represent highly expressing activated cells, although activation and CD3 levels did not differ between groups. Shorter templates might be favored by PCR, yet because patient and control samples were amplified and corrected together, any such skew would affect both groups equally. Naive, central memory and regulatory TCRB repertoires appeared to be more alike among patients than among healthy donors. Fewer insertions and more nucleotide deletions at VDJ recombination sites were observed in patients with type 1 diabetes, implying thymic rearrangement abnormalities. Because small numbers of individuals were included in the HLA sub-analyses, any influence of HLA type on TCRB rearrangement was left unresolved.

All of the isolated RNA was reverse transcribed with the High Capacity cDNA Reverse Transcription Kit, so expressed TCRB transcripts were sequenced. Naive, central memory and regulatory T cell samples underwent deep immunoSEQ sequencing, averaging about 3.57 million total reads per sample. Sorted cells were lysed in RLT buffer and RNA was extracted with DNase-treated RNeasy Micro or Mini kits, depending on cell number. Each cell subset was processed on its own to prevent cross-contamination, while patient and healthy donor samples were processed together. The immunoSEQ multiplex PCR was used to amplify TCRB sequences from cDNA, generating 87-bp fragments that spanned the CDR3 region. Sequencing of the amplicons was performed on the Illumina HiSeq platform. Under the source paper's analysis protocol: PCR bias was corrected computationally using synthetic template baselines, and reads within Hamming distance 2 were collapsed, with unmergeable singletons discarded. Reads were aligned to IMGT to assign V, D and J genes, CDR3 length, and insertions or deletions at six rearrangement sites. Within each subset, clonotype counts were normalized to sorted cell number, after which true diversity and Gini coefficients were computed with the tcR R package. The overlap coefficient, calculated on TCRB nucleotide sequences, was used to quantify repertoire sharing. As a proxy for the pre-selection repertoire, out-of-frame TCRB sequences from naive cells were analyzed. Sourced from immuneACCESS, this table was stored by TCRdb with only in-frame sequences that have V and J called. A share of the clones is absent; for the studies checked, an unresolved V gene accounts for under half, and the remainder has no known explanation. That table supplies the V and J calls and clone size; D and trimming were determined from the DNA. The sample data list 850,000 to 900,000 clones, and roughly a sixth of these were observed just once. The ten largest account for about 0.025% of the sample.

Comment on this clone: Which antigen it targets is not known. No base quality values were provided; no much bigger clone lies one nucleotide off.

From each donor, a single peripheral blood sample of approximately 0.11 L on average was drawn into heparinised tubes. Using a panel that included CD45RO, CCR7, CD25, CD127, CD95 and CD27, naive, central memory, regulatory and stem cell-like memory CD4+ T cells were sorted on a BD FACSAria II. A purity above 98% was achieved for all sorted populations. PBMCs were isolated immediately by Lymphoprep density gradient centrifugation and stained directly without culture. To minimize batch effects, samples were stained and sorted in pairs, one healthy donor with one patient per experiment. V gives up 3 bases and J gives up 9 bases, and the segment between their germline ends measures 6 bases. From a lookup of the germline V gene, CDR1 and CDR2 are SGHVS and FQNEAQ. The CDR3 sequence holds 11 residues, the cysteine and phenylalanine included. The entry retains the CDR3 DNA only, 33 bases that are in frame from base 1.

Source material: naive CD4+ T cells from blood. The cell subset or site label here, explained by the study, means: true naive CD4+ T cells. The chain joins TRBV7-8 to TRBJ2-1, with the D gene too uncertain to name. The source is a woman under 30 in good health. The CDR3 region: CASSLRGEQFF. The bases are TGTGCCAGCAGCTTGCGCGGTGAGCAGTTCTTC.